Shown below are 24 T cell receptor beta chains from a single sample sequenced in a study of T cells in narcolepsy (dated by TCRdb to the late 2010s). The library relied on the immunoSEQ multiplex PCR assay. Here the immuneACCESS table is served through TCRdb, limited to in-frame sequences with V and J called. Missing clones are a known gap in these copies; in checked studies unresolved V genes cover under half, and the rest lacks a known reason. The sample contains around 33,000 clones, 83% of them found a single time. 2.6% of the sample comes from the top ten. Sequencing was performed on CD45RA- memory CD4+ T cells from PBMCs. The sample's cell subset or site, from its label and the paper: memory T cells sorted ex vivo from peripheral blood. The origin of the receptors is a human donor with narcolepsy.

The chain recombines TRBV29-1 with TRBJ2-7; either TRBD1 or TRBD2 may supply D (5 bases each). V was clipped by 3 bases and J by 7 bases, with 19 bases between them. Per germline, CDR1 SQVTM and CDR2 ANQGSEA. The CDR3 totals 14 residues. The CDR3 DNA follows: TGCAGCGTTGACTCCTTTGGGACCTCTAAGGAGCAGTACTTC. It codes for CSVDSFGTSKEQYF.

The rearrangement uses TRBV18 and TRBJ1-1; TRBD1 might be the D (6 bases). The CDR3 loop spans 15 amino acids. V shed 5 bases and J shed 4 bases, with 17 bases lying between them. The germline V gene encodes CDR1 KGHSH and CDR2 LQKENI. CDR3 DNA: TGTGCCAGCTCATTCCCGGTGGTAGGGGGCACTGAAGCTTTCTTT. Its protein product is CASSFPVVGGTEAFF.

J is TRBJ1-1 and V is TRBV9; D is ambiguous. Germline V gene sequence: CDR1 SGDLS, CDR2 YYNGEE. The V end was cut by 0 bases, the J end by 3 bases, with 6 bases between. The CDR3 covers 13 residues. The CDR3 loop is CASSVGVYTEAFF. For the CDR3, the DNA is TGTGCCAGCAGCGTAGGGGTATACACTGAAGCTTTCTTT.

This chain links TRBV19 with TRBJ1-2; D remains ambiguous. This CDR3 has 14 amino acids. CDR1 is LNHDA, CDR2 SQIVND, per germline (reference sequence). V lost 6 bases to trimming and J lost 5 bases, with 16 bases between them. The CDR3 reads CASSPTKRAYGYTF. CDR3 sequence (DNA): TGTGCCAGTAGCCCAACTAAGAGGGCTTATGGCTACACCTTC.

For the CDR3, the DNA is TGTGCCAGCAGTTCCGGACGGACCTCTGGAAACACCATATATTTT. Translated, it gives CASSSGRTSGNTIYF. V gene TRBV6-6 combines with J gene TRBJ1-3; no firm D call. The ends were cut back, 4 bases at V and 0 bases at J, with 10 bases in the middle. There are 15 residues in the CDR3. Germline CDR1 MNHNY, CDR2 SVGAGI (reference sequence).

The chain carries TRBV6-5 and TRBJ2-1; TRBD1 matches 7 bases. The CDR3 extends over 13 amino acids. Germline V gives CDR1 MNHEY, CDR2 SVGAGI. After removal of 3 bases from V and 9 bases from J, the junction contained 5 bases not matched to a gene. The CDR3, as DNA: TGTGCCAGCAGTTATGAGGGGGCGGCTGAGCAGTTCTTC. This translates into CASSYEGAAEQFF.

The chain carries TRBV6-1 and TRBJ2-3, with TRBD2 identical over 9 bases. Germline CDR1 reads MNHNS; CDR2 reads SASEGT. The J segment lost 1 base and the V segment lost 3 bases, leaving 5 bases of the junction unmatched. This CDR3 is 16 amino acids long. The DNA of the CDR3 is TGTGCCAGCAGTGATCTCCAGCGGGGGGGCACAGATACGCAGTATTTT. Translating it yields CASSDLQRGGTDTQYF.

The rearrangement joins TRBV5-1 to TRBJ1-2, with D possibly being TRBD1 (5 bases). CDR3 length: 18 residues. Germline CDR1 is SGHRS and CDR2 is YFSETQ. Between the trimmed V and J ends, which lost 0 bases and 5 bases, there was a span of 23 bases. The CDR3 DNA reads TGCGCCAGCAGCTTGGAGGGTAGGGGCAGTGCGGACTTATATGGCTACACCTTC. Translation gives CASSLEGRGSADLYGYTF.

The V and J genes are TRBV10-3 and TRBJ1-2, with a tentative D call TRBD1 (5 bases). The CDR3 length is 14 residues. Germline assignment: CDR1 ENHRY and CDR2 SYGVKD. Trimming left V 6 bases short and J 3 bases short, with 14 bases between. The CDR3 protein is CAIRVGTADYGYTF. CDR3 in DNA: TGTGCCATCAGGGTCGGGACGGCAGACTATGGCTACACCTTC.

The DNA for the CDR3 is TGTGCCAGCAGCAGCCCCTACCCCTCAAGCAGGGGATCGCGAAATCAGCCCCAGCATTTT. Translated: CASSSPYPSSRGSRNQPQHF. The rearrangement links TRBV21-1 to TRBJ1-5; TRBD1, the table's D call, lacks a check against the DNA. TRBV21-1 corresponds to a pseudogene. The CDR3 is made up of 20 amino acids.

Only one count was recorded for this clone. A junction boundary mismatches the germline segment, possibly from a read error. V usage is TRBV19 and J usage is TRBJ2-3, with a possible D match to TRBD2 (5 bases). In germline, CDR1 is LNHDA, CDR2 SQIVND (reference sequence). The CDR3 totals 13 residues. CDR3 residues: CASRDSGTDAQYF. The DNA of the CDR3 is TGTGCCAGTAGGGACTCCGGTACAGATGCGCAGTATTTT.

This chain connects TRBV7-8 to TRBJ2-1, with 9 bases that match TRBD2. Germline lookup yields CDR1 SGHVS and CDR2 FQNEAQ. V shed 1 base and J 0 bases; nucleotides not matched to a gene: 4. The CDR3 length is 17 residues. The CDR3 reads CASSLGGGASSYNEQFF. For the CDR3, the DNA is TGTGCCAGCAGCTTAGGCGGGGGGGCGAGCTCCTACAATGAGCAGTTCTTC.

The gene calls are TRBV4-1 and TRBJ1-5; 7 bases agree with TRBD1. The CDR3 spans 16 residues. J was trimmed by 0 bases and V by 2 bases; bases with no gene match: 4. Looked up from germline, CDR1 is MGHRA and CDR2 is YSYEKL. CDR3 bases: TGCGCCAGCAGCCAACGGGGACAGATTAGCAATCAGCCCCAGCATTTT. Its protein is CASSQRGQISNQPQHF.

The chain carries TRBV27 and TRBJ2-7, with 9 positions matching TRBD2. The CDR3 sequence is 18 residues long. V shed 6 bases, J shed 2 bases, and the junction held 17 bases outside the gene matches. Per germline, CDR1 MNHEY and CDR2 SMNVEV (reference sequence). CDR3 coding DNA: TGTGCCAGCAGGGGGGGCGGGTTAGCGGGGGCGCTTACCTACGAGCAGTACTTC. As protein: CASRGGGLAGALTYEQYF.

V gene TRBV10-3 combines with J gene TRBJ1-1; no reliable D call. V lost 0 bases, J lost 8 bases, and 13 bases lay in between. Germline lookup yields CDR1 ENHRY and CDR2 SYGVKD. The CDR3 sequence is 14 residues long. The CDR3 DNA reads TGTGCCATCAGTGAGTCGGTTAAGGCTCGAGAAGCTTTCTTT. Amino acids: CAISESVKAREAFF.

The chain carries TRBV11-2 and TRBJ2-5; no clear D gene. CDR1 is SGHAT, CDR2 FQNNGV, per germline. V was clipped by 5 bases and J by 2 bases, with 3 bases between them. This CDR3 spans 11 amino acids. The DNA of the CDR3 is TGTGCCAGCAGCGGTCAAGAGACCCAGTACTTC. Translation gives CASSGQETQYF.

The chain combines TRBV27 with TRBJ2-5, with TRBD2 as a possible D gene (5 bases). The CDR3 covers 15 residues. Trimming pared 3 bases from V and 2 bases from J, leaving 13 bases between. Germline CDR1 reads MNHEY; CDR2 reads SMNVEV (reference sequence). In DNA form, the CDR3 reads TGTGCCAGCAGTTTCCGGGGTGTAAATCAAGAGACCCAGTACTTC. Protein: CASSFRGVNQETQYF.

This clone was counted only a few times. Here the CDR3 DNA reads TGTGCCGCGAGACGGGGGTGGGGTCAGCCCCAGCATTTT. It specifies CAARRGWGQPQHF. This sequence joins TRBV6-5 and TRBJ1-5; a weak D match, TRBD1 (5 bases). The length of the CDR3 is 13 residues. Deletions cut 11 bases from V and 6 bases from J, with 17 bases between. The germline V gene has CDR1 MNHEY and CDR2 SVGAGI.

Regarding this clone: Other DNA sequences from this sample encode an identical CDR3 as well. This chain connects TRBV5-6 to TRBJ1-5; TRBD1 is a possible D gene (6 bases). Trimming pared 1 base from V and 5 bases from J, leaving 10 bases between. Germline lookup yields CDR1 SGHDT and CDR2 YYEEEE. The CDR3 consists of 14 residues. The CDR3 nucleotides read TGTGCCAGCAGCTTGCAGGGGCGGGATCAGCCCCAGCATTTT. It codes for CASSLQGRDQPQHF.

This chain connects TRBV29-1 to TRBJ2-7; D is unclear. Germline CDR1 and CDR2: SQVTM and ANQGSEA. With 4 bases removed from V and 4 bases from J, the gap between germline ends came to 8 bases. CDR3 size: 11 residues. The CDR3, as DNA: TGCAGCGTTGGGGAATTATACGAGCAGTACTTC. As protein: CSVGELYEQYF.

V and J are TRBV7-2 and TRBJ2-3, with 8 positions matching TRBD2. V lost 0 bases, J lost 5 bases, and 7 bases stayed unmatched. CDR1 is SGHTA and CDR2 is FQGNSA in the germline V gene. CDR3 size: 16 residues. The CDR3 DNA is TGTGCCAGCAGCTTAGCAGGCGGGGGGATGGGAGATACGCAGTATTTT. It specifies CASSLAGGGMGDTQYF.

This rearrangement joins TRBV5-1 to TRBJ2-3; perhaps D is TRBD1 or TRBD2 (6 bases each). This CDR3 is 17 amino acids long. Trimming took off 4 bases at V and 1 base at J, with 19 bases between the two ends. Germline-derived CDR1 and CDR2 are SGHRS and YFSETQ. The CDR3 is CASSPRLGGRGTDTQYF. The CDR3 DNA is TGCGCCAGCAGCCCTCGACTAGGGGGGCGGGGCACAGATACGCAGTATTTT.

The V and J genes are TRBV6-1 and TRBJ2-3; D is ambiguous. Between the trimmed V and J ends, which lost 6 bases and 2 bases, there was a span of 15 bases. CDR3 length equals 15 residues. Germline CDR1 and CDR2: MNHNS and SASEGT. CDR3 sequence reads: CASSPSGRSTDTQYF. CDR3 DNA: TGTGCCAGCAGCCCCTCGGGCAGGTCCACAGATACGCAGTATTTT.

The CDR3 bases are TGTGCCAGCAGCTTAATTCGAGGAAACATTCAGTACTTC. Translated: CASSLIRGNIQYF. The rearrangement links TRBV7-3 to TRBJ2-4, with no clear D. V was clipped by 1 base and J by 6 bases, with 7 bases between them. The germline CDR1 and CDR2 sequences are SGHTA and FQGTGA. The CDR3 is 13 residues long.